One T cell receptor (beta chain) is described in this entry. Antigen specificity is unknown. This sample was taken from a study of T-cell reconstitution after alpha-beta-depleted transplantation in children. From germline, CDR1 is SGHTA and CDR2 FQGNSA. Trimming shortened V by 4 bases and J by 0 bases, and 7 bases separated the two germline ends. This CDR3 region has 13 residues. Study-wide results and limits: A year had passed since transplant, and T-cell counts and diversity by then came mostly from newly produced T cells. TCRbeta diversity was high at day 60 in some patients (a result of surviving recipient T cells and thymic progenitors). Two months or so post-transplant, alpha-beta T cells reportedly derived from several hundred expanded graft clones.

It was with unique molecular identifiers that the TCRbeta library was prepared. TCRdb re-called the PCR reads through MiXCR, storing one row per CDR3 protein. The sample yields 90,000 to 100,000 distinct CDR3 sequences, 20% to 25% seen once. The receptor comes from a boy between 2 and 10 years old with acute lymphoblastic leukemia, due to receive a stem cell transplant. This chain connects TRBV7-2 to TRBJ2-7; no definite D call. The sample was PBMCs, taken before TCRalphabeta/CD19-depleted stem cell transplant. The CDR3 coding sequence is TGTGCCAGCAGCTACACTACCTCCTACGAGCAGTACTTC. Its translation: CASSYTTSYEQYF.